A single sample gave rise to the 20 T cell receptor beta chains below, sequenced in a study of cytomegalovirus exposure and HLA in healthy donors. TCRdb's copy holds only in-frame clones and misses some; the assay was immunoSEQ multiplex PCR. The table lists about 43,000 clones, roughly 92% of them singletons. What was sequenced was PBMCs. The receptor source for this set is a man between 18 and 35 years old in good health and CMV-seronegative.

The chain is built from TRBV7-2 and TRBJ2-2; D is perhaps TRBD2 (6 bases). From germline, CDR1 is SGHTA and CDR2 FQGNSA. The V and J ends lost 5 bases and 3 bases respectively, with 13 bases between them. The CDR3 spans 15 residues. The CDR3, as DNA: TGTGCCAGCAGCCGCAGGGACTTTTACACCGGGGAGCTGTTTTTT. As protein: CASSRRDFYTGELFF.

Here the CDR3 reads CSASTGKGYTF. CDR3 nucleotides: TGCAGTGCTAGCACAGGAAAAGGCTACACCTTC. The chain carries TRBV20-1 and TRBJ1-2; possibly TRBD1 for D (5 bases). This CDR3 is built from 11 residues. The germline V gene has CDR1 DFQATT and CDR2 SNEGSKA (reference sequence). The V end was cut by 3 bases, the J end by 8 bases, with 10 bases between.

The rearrangement links TRBV9 to TRBJ2-2; 7 bases line up with TRBD1. The CDR3 consists of 13 residues. Trimming cost V 5 bases and J 4 bases; bases outside gene matches: 2. The V gene's germline CDR1 is SGDLS and CDR2 YYNGEE. The CDR3 DNA reads TGTGCCAGCAGAACAGGGGCCACCGGGGAGCTGTTTTTT. It translates to CASRTGATGELFF.

The chain joins TRBV19 to TRBJ2-3; possibly TRBD1 for D (5 bases). This CDR3 spans 14 amino acids. Trimming shortened V by 2 bases and J by 3 bases, and 9 bases separated the two germline ends. Germline CDR1 is LNHDA and CDR2 is SQIVND (reference sequence). The CDR3 bases are TGTGCCAGTAGTATACAGGGAAGGACAGATACGCAGTATTTT. It translates to CASSIQGRTDTQYF.

The genes are TRBV6-5 and TRBJ2-2; TRBD2 matches at 7 bases. Germline V gene data show CDR1 as MNHEY and CDR2 as SVGAGI. The CDR3 extends over 14 amino acids. J was trimmed by 4 bases and V by 2 bases; bases with no gene match: 1. This CDR3 reads CASSYGGGTGELFF. The CDR3 DNA follows: TGTGCCAGCAGTTACGGGGGGGGCACCGGGGAGCTGTTTTTT.

The rearrangement links TRBV12-5 to TRBJ2-2; the match to TRBD2 covers 16 bases. In germline, CDR1 is LGHNT, CDR2 FRNRAP. The trim removed 5 bases at V and 9 bases at J, leaving 6 bases unmatched. CDR3 length equals 16 residues. CDR3 DNA sequence: TGTGCTAGTGGTCCGGGACTAGCGGGGGGGCCCCGGGAGCTGTTTTTT. Amino acids: CASGPGLAGGPRELFF.

V is TRBV4-3 and J is TRBJ1-2; no clear D gene. The germline V gene encodes CDR1 LGHNA and CDR2 YSLEER. V was clipped by 6 bases and J by 3 bases, with 11 bases between them. This CDR3 region has 13 residues. CDR3 sequence reads: CASSHDTDYGYTF. The CDR3 DNA reads TGCGCCAGCAGTCATGACACGGACTATGGCTACACCTTC.

This rearrangement joins TRBV4-3 to TRBJ2-2; TRBD1 agrees at 9 bases. The CDR3 length is 16 residues. Germline CDR1 reads LGHNA; CDR2 reads YSLEER. V was clipped by 0 bases and J by 7 bases; unmatched bases: 6. CDR3 sequence reads: CASSQDPGQGVGELFF. CDR3 DNA sequence: TGCGCCAGCAGCCAAGACCCGGGACAGGGCGTCGGGGAGCTGTTTTTT.

The chain has TRBV4-3 and TRBJ2-1; tentative D call: TRBD2 (6 bases). The CDR3 extends over 17 amino acids. The V and J ends lost 0 bases and 0 bases respectively, with 12 bases between them. Germline CDR1 LGHNA, CDR2 YSLEER. CDR3 in amino acids: CASSQDSGAVSYNEQFF. As DNA, the CDR3 is TGCGCCAGCAGCCAAGATTCGGGAGCAGTCTCCTACAATGAGCAGTTCTTC.

CDR3 region: CATTGVGGNNEQFF. CDR3 in DNA: TGTGCCACCACAGGGGTCGGCGGAAACAATGAGCAGTTCTTC. The J gene is TRBJ2-1, the V gene TRBV6-5; 7 bases are shared with TRBD1. The CDR3 contains 14 residues. V lost 10 bases and J lost 5; bases outside the gene matches: 11. In germline, CDR1 is MNHEY, CDR2 SVGAGI.

In DNA, the CDR3 is TGTGCCAGCAGCGAGCCCCCTAAGCGGGAGTGGTCAGATACGCAGTATTTT. It specifies CASSEPPKREWSDTQYF. This chain joins TRBV9 and TRBJ2-3, with TRBD2 matching over 8 bases. Germline V CDR1 and CDR2: SGDLS, YYNGEE. J gave up 4 bases and V 3 bases, and 13 bases lay outside the gene matches. This CDR3 comprises 17 residues. The variable domain in full, completed from reference TRBV9 and TRBJ2-3, reads DSGVTQTPKHLITATGQRVTLRCSPRSGDLSVYWYQQSLDQGLQFLIQYYNGEERAKGNILERFSAQQFPDLHSELNLSSLELGDSALYFCASSEPPKREWSDTQYFGPGTRLTVL.

This chain uses TRBV20-1 with TRBJ1-1, with D uncertain. The CDR3 runs to 11 residues. The V end lost 7 bases, the J end lost 1 base, and 7 bases lay between the germline ends. Germline-derived CDR1 and CDR2 are DFQATT and SNEGSKA (reference sequence). The CDR3 DNA is TGCAGTGTACCCGGGAACACTGAAGCTTTCTTT. It specifies CSVPGNTEAFF.

The chain employs TRBV27 and TRBJ2-3; 9 nucleotides agree with TRBD1. The CDR3 extends over 16 amino acids. With V trimmed by 6 bases and J by 3 bases, 10 bases remained unmatched. Germline CDR1 and CDR2: MNHEY and SMNVEV (reference sequence). The CDR3 nucleotides read TGTGCCAGCAGCCAAACCCCTGGGACAGGGACAGATACGCAGTATTTT. Protein sequence: CASSQTPGTGTDTQYF.

This sequence joins TRBV29-1 and TRBJ2-1; possibly TRBD1 for D (5 bases). This CDR3 is 13 amino acids long. Germline V CDR1 and CDR2: SQVTM, ANQGSEA. V was shortened by 6 bases and J by 9 bases, with 18 bases between the two germline ends. CDR3 loop: CSVPRVGASEQFF. CDR3 coding DNA: TGCAGCGTCCCCAGGGTTGGAGCGAGTGAGCAGTTCTTC.

The chain recombines TRBV25-1 with TRBJ1-1; tentatively, D is TRBD1 (6 bases). Trimming removed 3 bases at V and 11 bases at J, with 10 bases between. Germline CDR1 is MGHDK and CDR2 is SYGVNS. The CDR3 runs to 11 residues. As DNA, the CDR3 is TGTGCCAGCAGTGAGTCAGGGGAGGCTTTCTTT. Protein sequence: CASSESGEAFF. Based on the CDR3 plus reference TRBV25-1 and TRBJ1-1, the full variable domain is EADIYQTPRYLVIGTGKKITLECSQTMGHDKMYWYQQDPGMELHLIHYSYGVNSTEKGDLSSESTVSRIRTEHFPLTLESARPSHTSQYLCASSESGEAFFGQGTRLTVV.

This clone has only one observation. This chain joins TRBV6-5 and TRBJ2-7; the D is unclear. The V and J ends lost 7 bases and 4 bases respectively, with 5 bases between them. The germline CDR1 and CDR2 sequences are MNHEY and SVGAGI. This CDR3 comprises 10 residues. The CDR3 coding sequence is TGTGCCAGCAATGCGTACGAGCAGTACTTC. This translates into CASNAYEQYF.

V is TRBV28 and J is TRBJ2-4, with D perhaps TRBD1 (6 bases). Germline assignment: CDR1 MDHEN and CDR2 SYDVKM. Trimming left V 4 bases short and J 0 bases short, with 10 bases between. The CDR3 is 15 residues long. In DNA, the CDR3 is TGTGCCAGCAGTTACGGACAGCGAGCCAAAAACATTCAGTACTTC. Its protein is CASSYGQRAKNIQYF.

The chain is built from TRBV14 and TRBJ2-6; TRBD1 might be the D (6 bases). The CDR3 length is 18 residues. Trimming removed 10 bases from V and 0 bases from J, with 22 bases in between. CDR1 is SGHDN and CDR2 is FVKESK in the germline V gene. Here the CDR3 DNA reads TGTGCCAACATAAAACAGGGCAATCTCGTCTCTGGGGCCAACGTCCTGACTTTC. Translating gives CANIKQGNLVSGANVLTF.

V is TRBV5-7 and J is TRBJ2-2; TRBD1 is a possible D gene (6 bases). TRBV5-7 belongs to the ORF category, with a function that is uncertain. This CDR3 is built from 16 residues. The ends were cut back, 3 bases at V and 2 bases at J, with 14 bases in the middle. CDR3 DNA sequence: TGTGCCAGCAGCTCGGCACCGGGACAAAACACCGGGGAGCTGTTTTTT. It specifies CASSSAPGQNTGELFF.

This chain uses TRBV19 with TRBJ2-5, with 7 bases lining up with TRBD2. Germline V lookup: CDR1 LNHDA, CDR2 SQIVND (reference sequence). CDR3 length: 14 amino acids. V lost 4 bases, J lost 5 bases, and 7 bases stayed unmatched. Written as DNA, the CDR3 is TGTGCCAGTAGTACAGGACTAGATTACGAGACCCAGTACTTC. This encodes CASSTGLDYETQYF.